This TCR beta chain came from a study of shared clonotypes between healthy human individuals. Measured with immunoSEQ multiplex PCR; TCRdb has only the in-frame clones, and not every one. Among 2,500,000 or so clones listed, approximately 93% were seen once. It was into CD45RA+ naive and CD45RA-negative memory subsets that the CD4+ cells were split. This clonotype was sampled from a young man in good health. Some clones in this sample may be carry-over from other donors' samples. What was sequenced was naive CD4+ T cells from PBMCs. The subset here: CD45RA+ positively selected.

The chain's CDR3 is CSVEQTVTDTQYF. CDR3 sequence (DNA): TGCAGCGTTGAACAGACCGTCACAGATACGCAGTATTTT. The chain is built from TRBV29-1 and TRBJ2-3; no firm D call. V lost 2 bases to trimming and J lost 2 bases, with 8 bases between them. CDR1 is SQVTM, CDR2 ANQGSEA, per germline. CDR3 length: 13 amino acids.